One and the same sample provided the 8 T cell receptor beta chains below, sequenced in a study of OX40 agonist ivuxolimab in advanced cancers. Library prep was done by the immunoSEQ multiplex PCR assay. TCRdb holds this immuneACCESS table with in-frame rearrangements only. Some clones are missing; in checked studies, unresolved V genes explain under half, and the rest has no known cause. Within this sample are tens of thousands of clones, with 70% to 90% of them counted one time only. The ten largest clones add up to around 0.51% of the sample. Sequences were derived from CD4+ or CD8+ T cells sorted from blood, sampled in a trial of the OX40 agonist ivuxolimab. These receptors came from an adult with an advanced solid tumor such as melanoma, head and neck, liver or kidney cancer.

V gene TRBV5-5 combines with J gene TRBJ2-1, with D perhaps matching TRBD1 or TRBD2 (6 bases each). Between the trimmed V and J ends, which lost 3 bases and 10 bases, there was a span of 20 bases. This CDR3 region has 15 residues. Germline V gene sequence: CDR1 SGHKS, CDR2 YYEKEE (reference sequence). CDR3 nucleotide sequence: TGTGCCAGCAGCTCCTCGGACTATCGCGGACAGGAGCAGTTCTTC. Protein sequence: CASSSSDYRGQEQFF. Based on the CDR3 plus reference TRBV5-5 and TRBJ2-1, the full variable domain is DAGVTQSPTHLIKTRGQQVTLRCSPISGHKSVSWYQQVLGQGPQFIFQYYEKEERGRGNFPDRFSARQFPNYSSELNVNALLLGDSALYLCASSSSDYRGQEQFFGPGTRLTVL.

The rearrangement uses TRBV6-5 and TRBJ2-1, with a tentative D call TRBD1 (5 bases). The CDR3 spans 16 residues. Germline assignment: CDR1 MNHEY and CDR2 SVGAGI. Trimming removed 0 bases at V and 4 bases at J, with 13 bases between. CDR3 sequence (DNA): TGTGCCAGCAGTTACTCAAGCAGGGTATCTTACAATGAGCAGTTCTTC. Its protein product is CASSYSSRVSYNEQFF.

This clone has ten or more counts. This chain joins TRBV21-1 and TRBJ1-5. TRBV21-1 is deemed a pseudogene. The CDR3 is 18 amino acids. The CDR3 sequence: CASSKASRDSPCNQPQHF. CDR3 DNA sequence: TGTGCCAGCAGCAAAGCCAGTCGGGATTCCCCCTGCAATCAGCCCCAGCATTTT.

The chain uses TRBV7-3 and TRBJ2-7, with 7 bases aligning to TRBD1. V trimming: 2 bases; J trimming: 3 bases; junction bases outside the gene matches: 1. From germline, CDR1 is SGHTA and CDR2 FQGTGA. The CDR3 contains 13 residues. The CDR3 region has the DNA TGTGCCAGCAGCTTAGGGGACAGCTACGAGCAGTACTTC. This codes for CASSLGDSYEQYF.

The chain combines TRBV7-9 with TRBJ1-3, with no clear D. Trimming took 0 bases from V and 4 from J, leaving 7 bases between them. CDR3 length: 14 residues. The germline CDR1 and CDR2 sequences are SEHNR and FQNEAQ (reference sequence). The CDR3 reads CASSLAGSGNTIYF. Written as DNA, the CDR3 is TGTGCCAGCAGCTTAGCAGGGTCCGGAAACACCATATATTTT.

In nucleotides, the CDR3 is TGCGCCAGCAGCCCCTTGGGTGCGGGGTATGGCGGGGAGCTGTTTTTT. Protein: CASSPLGAGYGGELFF. V and J are TRBV5-1 and TRBJ2-2, with D perhaps matching TRBD2 (6 bases). The CDR3 covers 16 residues. Deletions cut 4 bases from V and 7 bases from J, with 20 bases between. The V gene's germline CDR1 is SGHRS and CDR2 YFSETQ.

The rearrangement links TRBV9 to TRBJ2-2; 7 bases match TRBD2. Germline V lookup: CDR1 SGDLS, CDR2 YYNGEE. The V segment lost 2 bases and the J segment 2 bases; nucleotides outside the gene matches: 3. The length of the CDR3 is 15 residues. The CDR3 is CASSVREYNTGELFF. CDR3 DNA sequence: TGTGCCAGCAGCGTGCGGGAGTATAACACCGGGGAGCTGTTTTTT.

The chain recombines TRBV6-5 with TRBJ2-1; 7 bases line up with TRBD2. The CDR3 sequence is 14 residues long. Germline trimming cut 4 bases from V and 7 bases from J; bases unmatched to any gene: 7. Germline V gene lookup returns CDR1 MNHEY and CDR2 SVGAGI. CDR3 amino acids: CASSSTGGMNEQFF. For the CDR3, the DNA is TGTGCCAGCAGTTCGACCGGGGGGATGAATGAGCAGTTCTTC.